Below are 18 T cell receptor beta chains sequenced from a single sample in a study of blood T cells in healthy people across ages. Next came a second PCR, run for about 7 to 11 cycles, which used a sample-barcoded 5' primer along with a J-beta primer mix. TCRdb used MiXCR to reprocess the 5' RACE reads, holding one entry per CDR3 protein. Counted here are 600,000 to 1,000,000 distinct CDR3 sequences, 20% to 25% occurring once; the ten biggest clones make up 3.7%. The same specimen was also included in a second study, on T cells of mothers and their children.

The specimen sequenced was blood. The receptors were gathered from a boy younger than 18 in good health.

This clonotype was picked up a small number of times. V usage is TRBV27 and J usage is TRBJ2-5; D is possibly TRBD2 (5 bases). Looked up from germline, CDR1 is MNHEY and CDR2 is SMNVEV (reference sequence). V lost 7 bases, J lost 5 bases, and 20 bases lay in between. The CDR3 is 15 amino acids. The CDR3, as DNA: TGTGCCAGCACCCGCCTCCCGGGGTTCGCGGAGACCCAGTACTTC. Its translation is CASTRLPGFAETQYF.

The chain joins TRBV6-2 or TRBV6-3 to TRBJ2-6; possibly TRBD1 for D (5 bases). This CDR3 has 15 residues. Trimming pared 6 bases from V and 0 bases from J, leaving 9 bases between. Germline V lookup: CDR1 MNHEY, CDR2 SVGEGT. The CDR3 sequence is CASRTRVSGANVLTF. The CDR3 DNA is TGTGCCAGCAGAACCAGGGTCTCTGGGGCCAACGTCCTGACTTTC.

The V gene is TRBV27, the J gene TRBJ2-7; no firm D call. The germline V gene has CDR1 MNHEY and CDR2 SMNVEV (reference sequence). The CDR3 is 14 residues long. V lost 10 bases and J lost 0, with 16 bases in between. CDR3 nucleotides: TGTGCCACCATGGAACAAAGTGGCTCCTACGAGCAGTACTTC. Its protein is CATMEQSGSYEQYF.

The rearrangement joins TRBV7-9 to TRBJ2-5, with 7 bases identical to TRBD1. CDR3 length: 16 residues. The ends lost 1 base at V and 2 bases at J; junction bases unmatched: 7. Germline CDR1 is SEHNR and CDR2 is FQNEAQ (reference sequence). CDR3 bases: TGTGCCAGCAGCTTAGGGGAGACAGGGAGTCAAGAGACCCAGTACTTC. As protein: CASSLGETGSQETQYF.

This clonotype was seen a handful of times. The chain uses TRBV6-2 or TRBV6-3 and TRBJ2-1, with 7 bases lining up with TRBD2. The J segment lost 0 bases and the V segment lost 9 bases, leaving 11 bases of the junction unmatched. The CDR3 extends over 16 amino acids. Per the germline V gene, CDR1 is MNHEY and CDR2 is SVGEGT. The CDR3 nucleotides are TGTGCCAGTTTTAGATTTGGCGGGAGCTCCTACAATGAGCAGTTCTTC. Its translation: CASFRFGGSSYNEQFF.

The sample holds many counts of this clonotype. The V gene is TRBV7-6, the J gene TRBJ2-5; tentative D call: TRBD1 (6 bases). This CDR3 is built from 14 residues. The germline V gene encodes CDR1 SGHVS and CDR2 FNYEAQ. V was cut by 2 bases and J by 5 bases, with 12 bases left in between. DNA for the CDR3: TGTGCCAGCAGCTTACTAATGAGGGGGGAGACCCAGTACTTC. Encoded protein: CASSLLMRGETQYF.

The chain couples TRBV10-3 to TRBJ2-1; D is unresolved. Germline CDR1 reads ENHRY; CDR2 reads SYGVKD. This CDR3 is 16 amino acids long. Trimming shortened V by 7 bases and J by 2 bases, and 18 bases separated the two germline ends. This CDR3 is CAIKGSASDPYNEQFF. The DNA of the CDR3 is TGTGCCATCAAAGGTTCAGCGAGCGACCCCTACAATGAGCAGTTCTTC.

This clonotype was seen a few times. The rearrangement uses TRBV24-1 and TRBJ1-3; a weak D match, TRBD1 (5 bases). Germline loops: CDR1 KGHDR, CDR2 SFDVKD. The CDR3 runs 16 residues. Trimming pared 4 bases from V and 8 bases from J, leaving 20 bases between. CDR3: CATSDEAGPSSDTIYF. The DNA of the CDR3 is TGTGCCACCAGTGACGAAGCAGGGCCTTCGTCGGACACCATATATTTT.

This clonotype was detected only a few times. The junction departs from the called germline gene at one end, perhaps through a read error. V and J are TRBV7-7 and TRBJ2-1, with TRBD1 identical over 9 bases. The CDR3 runs to 15 residues. Germline V gene sequence: CDR1 SSHAT, CDR2 FNYEAQ (reference sequence). The CDR3 DNA reads as TGTGCTAGCAGCCAGGGGACAGGGAACTACAATGAGCAGTTCTTC. Protein product: CASSQGTGNYNEQFF.

This clonotype occurred a few times. This sequence joins TRBV20-1 and TRBJ2-5, with no clear D. V was cut by 1 base and J by 1 base, with 13 bases left in between. The CDR3 is 15 residues long. CDR1 is DFQATT and CDR2 is SNEGSKA in the germline V gene (reference sequence). In nucleotides, the CDR3 is TGCAGTGCTAGAGGTTGGCGTTCCCCCCAAGAGACCCAGTACTTC. It codes for CSARGWRSPQETQYF.

The chain couples TRBV21-1 to TRBJ2-5; the table's D gene call, TRBD1, was not cross checked with the DNA. TRBV21-1 is designated a pseudogene. The CDR3 has 15 residues. This CDR3 is CASSKVGGYQETQYF. The CDR3, as DNA: TGTGCCAGCAGCAAAGTGGGCGGGTACCAAGAGACCCAGTACTTC.

The genes are TRBV5-1 and TRBJ2-1, with D perhaps TRBD2 (6 bases). Germline V gene sequence: CDR1 SGHRS, CDR2 YFSETQ. The CDR3 loop spans 14 amino acids. Trimming cost V 5 bases and J 3 bases, with 12 bases left between them. The CDR3 DNA follows: TGCGCCAGCAGTACCCGGGAGATCTACAATGAGCAGTTCTTC. The encoded protein is CASSTREIYNEQFF.

This clonotype turned up a few times. V usage is TRBV4-3 and J usage is TRBJ2-7, with 8 bases lining up with TRBD2. Unmatched junction bases numbered 4, after V lost 1 base and J lost 2 bases. CDR3 length: 15 residues. CDR1 is LGHNA, CDR2 YSLEER, per germline. CDR3 DNA sequence: TGCGCCAGCAGCCAAGGGACTAGCCCTACCTACGAGCAGTACTTC. Translation gives CASSQGTSPTYEQYF.

The gene calls are TRBV9 and TRBJ2-7, with TRBD2 identical over 7 bases. The germline gives CDR1 SGDLS, CDR2 YYNGEE. CDR3 size: 15 residues. V was pared by 0 bases and J by 2 bases, with 5 bases of the junction left unmatched. The DNA for the CDR3 is TGTGCCAGCAGCGTAGCTGTAGCGGGCCCCTACGAGCAGTACTTC. Its translation: CASSVAVAGPYEQYF.

This clonotype was seen only a few times. The J gene is TRBJ2-7, the V gene TRBV10-3, with D possibly matching TRBD1 (6 bases). V was shortened by 3 bases and J by 0 bases, with 18 bases between the two germline ends. Germline CDR1 and CDR2: ENHRY and SYGVKD. The length of the CDR3 is 17 residues. Here the CDR3 DNA reads TGTGCCATCAGTGATCTACTAGGTGGGGGCAGCTCCTACGAGCAGTACTTC. Its protein is CAISDLLGGGSSYEQYF.

J is TRBJ2-5 and V is TRBV29-1; D not certain. The better agreement between TRBJ2-7 and the DNA end casts doubt on the J call. This CDR3 has 10 amino acids. CDR1 SQVTM and CDR2 ANQGSEA come from the germline V gene. CDR3 nucleotides: TGCAGCGTTGCAGGTAACGAGCAGTACTTC. This encodes CSVAGNEQYF.

The rearrangement uses TRBV9 and TRBJ1-6, with TRBD1 matching over 7 bases. With 4 bases clipped from V and 13 bases from J, the junction kept 11 bases outside the gene matches. CDR1 and CDR2 (germline): SGDLS, YYNGEE. The CDR3 has 14 amino acids. The CDR3 protein is CASSRGQPVGPLHF. CDR3 bases: TGTGCCAGCAGCAGGGGACAGCCCGTTGGGCCCCTCCACTTT.

This clonotype has more than one count but fewer than ten. The CDR3, as DNA: TGTGCCAGCAGTTACCTACAGGAGATCCATGGCTACACCTTC. Translated, it gives CASSYLQEIHGYTF. J is TRBJ1-2 and V is TRBV6-2 or TRBV6-3; D might be TRBD1 (5 bases). Germline CDR1 and CDR2: MNHEY and SVGEGT. Trimming pared 2 bases from V and 6 bases from J, leaving 13 bases between. This CDR3 region has 14 residues.